Sequencing of this TCR beta chain was carried out in a study of blood T cell repertoires in COVID-19 (dated by TCRdb to 2020 to 2022). Broadly, across the study: Collaborator samples came from the United States, Italy and Spain and covered acute and convalescent phases of COVID-19. The prospective study material was composed of cDNA or gDNA derived from T cells, B-cell-depleted T cells, or PBMCs. Subjects who had been exposed to COVID-19, were actively infected with it, or had recovered from it provided the deeply sampled blood TCRbeta repertoires that made up the dataset. The repertoires were made available in a free public database intended to serve as a resource for research on the immune response to SARS-CoV-2. The samples were drawn from two sources: the first 160 participants of the ongoing ImmuneRACE study, and 1,200 or so subjects contributed by 6 global collaborators. A de-identified subject ID, COVID-19 status, age in years and sex were almost always included in the sample metadata. Where HLA class I and class II types were available, the types were taken from metadata supplied by the sample provider, not from assay-based typing.

TCRbeta CDR3 regions were amplified from genomic DNA using the immunoSEQ Assay, a bias-controlled multiplex PCR. The published analysis was carried out like this. Within the assay, amplification of reference gene primers was used to estimate how many nucleated cells each sample contained. Sequence reads were collapsed and filtered to measure the absolute abundance of every unique TCRbeta CDR3 rearrangement. Productive Simpson clonality was computed per sample as the square root of Simpson's diversity index over productive rearrangements. TCRdb took this table from immuneACCESS and kept in-frame rearrangements with V and J called. Such tables lack part of the clones; where checked against another copy, unresolved V genes explain under half of the gap, and the rest is unexplained. Clonal size and the V and J genes are those of that table, whereas D and trimming came from the DNA. This sample lists 270,000 or so clones; around 81% were detected once. The ten largest clones represent approximately 3.6% of the sample.

In the prospective study, participants were roughly 18 to 100 years old, resided in fewer than 25 geographic areas of the United States, and were enrolled through a virtual design. Cohort assignment in the prospective study relied on participant-reported clinical history from a screening survey and a study questionnaire. ImmuneRACE Cohort 3 recovered participants were defined by two consecutive negative NP/OP PCR tests, healthcare professional clearance, or symptom resolution. Each participant in the prospective study had whole blood, serum and a nasopharyngeal or oropharyngeal swab collected by mobile phlebotomists. Prospective study participants could optionally give additional blood draws and questionnaires over an approximately two-month period. Before DNA extraction, prospective study blood samples were shipped either frozen or at room temperature. A word on this clone: It has no known antigen specificity. Nothing much larger sits one base from this clone, and base qualities are not available.

The V end gives up 6 bases and the J end 2 bases, leaving 5 bases in the junction not matched to a gene. CDR3 length: 14 amino acids, cysteine to phenylalanine. Kept here is only the CDR3 DNA, which spans 42 bases and is read in frame from base 1. CDR1 SGDLS and CDR2 YYNGEE are derived from the germline V gene. The full study reports these points: The quantity of clinical and demographic metadata differed by source and by participant and was supplied without curation.

Input material: PBMCs or T cells enriched from blood (not recorded which). This receptor chain uses TRBV9 and TRBJ2-7; 10 bases in between match TRBD1. The TCR was taken from a man over 45 who had recovered from COVID-19. This receptor has the CDR3 CASTRGQGTYEQYF. In nucleotides, the sequence is TGTGCCAGCACCAGGGGACAGGGGACCTACGAGCAGTACTTC. The variable domain in full, with residues beyond the CDR3 obtained from the reference TRBV9 and TRBJ2-7 genes, is DSGVTQTPKHLITATGQRVTLRCSPRSGDLSVYWYQQSLDQGLQFLIQYYNGEERAKGNILERFSAQQFPDLHSELNLSSLELGDSALYFCASTRGQGTYEQYFGPGTRLTVT.